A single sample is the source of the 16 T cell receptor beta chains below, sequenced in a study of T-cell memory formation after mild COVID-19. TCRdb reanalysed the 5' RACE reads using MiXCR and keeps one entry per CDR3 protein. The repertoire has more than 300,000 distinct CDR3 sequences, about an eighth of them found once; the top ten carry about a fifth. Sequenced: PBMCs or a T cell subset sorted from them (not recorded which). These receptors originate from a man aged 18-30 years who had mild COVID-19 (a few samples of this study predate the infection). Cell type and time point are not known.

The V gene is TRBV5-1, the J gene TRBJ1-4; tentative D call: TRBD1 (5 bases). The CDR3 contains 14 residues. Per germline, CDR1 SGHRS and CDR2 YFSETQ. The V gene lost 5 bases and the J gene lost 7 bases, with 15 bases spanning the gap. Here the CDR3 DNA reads TGCGCCAGCAGTCATACAGGATCGGGTGAAAAACTGTTTTTT. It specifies CASSHTGSGEKLFF. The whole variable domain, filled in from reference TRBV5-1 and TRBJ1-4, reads KAGVTQTPRYLIKTRGQQVTLSCSPISGHRSVSWYQQTPGQGLQFLFEYFSETQRNKGNFPGRFSGRQFSNSRSEMNVSTLELGDSALYLCASSHTGSGEKLFFGSGTQLSVL.

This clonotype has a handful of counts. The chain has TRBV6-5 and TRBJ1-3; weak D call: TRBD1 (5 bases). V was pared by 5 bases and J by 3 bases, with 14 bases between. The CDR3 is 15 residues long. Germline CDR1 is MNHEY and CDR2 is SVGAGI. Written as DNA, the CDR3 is TGTGCCAGCAGTCTACAGGTCGACGGTGGAAACACCATATATTTT. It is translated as CASSLQVDGGNTIYF.

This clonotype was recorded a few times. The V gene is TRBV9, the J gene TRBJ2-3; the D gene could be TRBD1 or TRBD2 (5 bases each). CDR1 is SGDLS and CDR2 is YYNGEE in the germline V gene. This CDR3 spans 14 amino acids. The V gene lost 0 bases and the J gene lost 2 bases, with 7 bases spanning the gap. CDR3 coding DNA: TGTGCCAGCAGCGTAGCGGGGACCACAGATACGCAGTATTTT. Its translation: CASSVAGTTDTQYF.

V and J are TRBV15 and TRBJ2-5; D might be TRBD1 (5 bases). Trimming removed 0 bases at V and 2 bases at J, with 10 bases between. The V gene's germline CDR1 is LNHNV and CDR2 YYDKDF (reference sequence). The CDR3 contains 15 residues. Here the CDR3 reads CATSRDRAEQETQYF. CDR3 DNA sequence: TGTGCCACCAGCAGAGACAGGGCCGAGCAAGAGACCCAGTACTTC.

The CDR3 protein is CASSVGLGSTDTQYF. CDR3 bases: TGCGCCAGCAGCGTGGGACTAGGTAGCACAGATACGCAGTATTTT. This rearrangement joins TRBV5-1 to TRBJ2-3, with 8 bases matching TRBD2. The CDR3 totals 15 residues. J lost 0 bases, V lost 4 bases, and 4 bases had no gene match. CDR1 is SGHRS, CDR2 YFSETQ, per germline.

The CDR3 here is CASSYSENGAETQYF. Written as DNA, the CDR3 is TGTGCCAGCAGTTATTCCGAGAACGGGGCAGAGACCCAGTACTTC. This chain links TRBV6-6 with TRBJ2-5; D is perhaps TRBD1 or TRBD2 (5 bases each). Germline CDR1 reads MNHNY; CDR2 reads SVGAGI (reference sequence). V was trimmed by 3 bases and J by 4 bases, leaving 15 bases between them. The CDR3 has 15 residues.

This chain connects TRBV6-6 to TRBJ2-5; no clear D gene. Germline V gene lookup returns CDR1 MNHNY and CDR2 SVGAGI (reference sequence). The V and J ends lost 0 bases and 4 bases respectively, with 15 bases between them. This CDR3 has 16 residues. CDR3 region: CASSYSYHSPAETQYF. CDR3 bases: TGTGCCAGCAGTTACTCGTATCACTCCCCGGCAGAGACCCAGTACTTC.

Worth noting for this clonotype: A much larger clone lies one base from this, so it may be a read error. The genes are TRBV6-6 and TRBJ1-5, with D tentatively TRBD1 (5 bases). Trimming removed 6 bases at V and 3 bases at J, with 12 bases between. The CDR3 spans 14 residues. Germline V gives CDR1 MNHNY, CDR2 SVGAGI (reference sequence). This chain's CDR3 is CASSRRQTNQPQHF. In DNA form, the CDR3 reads TGTGCCAGCAGCCGAAGACAGACCAATCAGCCCCAGCATTTT.

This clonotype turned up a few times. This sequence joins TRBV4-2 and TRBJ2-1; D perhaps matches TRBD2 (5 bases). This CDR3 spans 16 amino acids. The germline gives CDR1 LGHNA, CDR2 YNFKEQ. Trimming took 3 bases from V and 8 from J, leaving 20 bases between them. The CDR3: CASSQDLRLAGYEQFF. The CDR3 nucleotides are TGTGCCAGCAGCCAGGATCTTAGACTGGCGGGCTATGAGCAGTTCTTC.

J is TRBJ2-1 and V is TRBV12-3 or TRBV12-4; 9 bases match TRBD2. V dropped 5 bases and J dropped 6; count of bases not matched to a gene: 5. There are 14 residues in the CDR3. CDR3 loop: CASSTGLAVNEQFF. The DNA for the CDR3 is TGTGCCAGCAGTACGGGACTAGCCGTCAATGAGCAGTTCTTC.

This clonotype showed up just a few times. CDR3 in DNA: TGTGCCACCCGAGGGACGGGGAACTATGGCTACACCTTC. Protein product: CATRGTGNYGYTF. The chain carries TRBV15 and TRBJ1-2, with D perhaps TRBD1 (5 bases). The CDR3 sequence is 13 residues long. V was clipped by 8 bases and J by 2 bases, with 12 bases between them. Germline CDR1 LNHNV, CDR2 YYDKDF (reference sequence).

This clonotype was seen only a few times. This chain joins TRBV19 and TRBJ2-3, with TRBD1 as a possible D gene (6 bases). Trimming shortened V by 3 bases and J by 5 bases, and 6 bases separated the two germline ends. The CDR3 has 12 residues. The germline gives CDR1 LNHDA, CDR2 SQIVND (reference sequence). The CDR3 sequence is CASSIRGDTQYF. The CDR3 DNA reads TGTGCCAGTAGTATCAGGGGAGATACGCAGTATTTT.

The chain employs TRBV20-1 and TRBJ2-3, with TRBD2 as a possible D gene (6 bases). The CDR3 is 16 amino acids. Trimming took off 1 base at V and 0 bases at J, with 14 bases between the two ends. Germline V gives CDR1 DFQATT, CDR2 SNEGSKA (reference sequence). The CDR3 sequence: CSARGDWEWSTDTQYF. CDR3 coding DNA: TGCAGTGCTAGAGGGGACTGGGAATGGAGCACAGATACGCAGTATTTT.

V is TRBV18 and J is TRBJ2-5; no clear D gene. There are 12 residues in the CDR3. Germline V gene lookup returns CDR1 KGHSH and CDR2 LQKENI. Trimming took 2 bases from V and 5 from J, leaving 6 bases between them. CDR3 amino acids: CASSPSWETQYF. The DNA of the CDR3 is TGTGCCAGCTCACCATCATGGGAGACCCAGTACTTC.

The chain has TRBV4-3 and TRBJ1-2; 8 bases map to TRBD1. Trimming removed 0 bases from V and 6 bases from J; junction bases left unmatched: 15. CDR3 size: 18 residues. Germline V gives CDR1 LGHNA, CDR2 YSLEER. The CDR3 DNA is TGCGCCAGCAGCCAAGATACCCCTTCCGGGGACAGGCTTCATGGCTACACCTTC. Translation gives CASSQDTPSGDRLHGYTF.

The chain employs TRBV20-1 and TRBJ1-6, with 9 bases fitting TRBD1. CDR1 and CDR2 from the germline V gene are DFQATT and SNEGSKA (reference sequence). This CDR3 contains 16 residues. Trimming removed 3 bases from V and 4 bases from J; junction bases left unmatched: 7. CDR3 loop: CSARRGQGSYNSPLHF. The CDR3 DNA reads TGCAGTGCTAGGAGGGGACAGGGTTCTTATAATTCACCCCTCCACTTT.